Sequencing of this T cell receptor beta chain was carried out in a study of control samples from healthy donors and cancer patients. V was shortened by 0 bases and J by 0 bases, with 7 bases between the two germline ends. This CDR3 is 15 amino acids long. Germline CDR1 and CDR2: SGHKS and YYEKEE (reference sequence). Clones were sequenced by immunoSEQ multiplex PCR, and TCRdb holds only the in-frame ones, with some missing. The table has 150,000 or so clones, under 95% seen once. The TCR sequence derives from a young man in good health. The chain has TRBV5-5 and TRBJ1-3; D call uncertain. Sequenced: blood. The CDR3 DNA reads TGTGCCAGCAGCTTGGCAGGTCTCTCTGGAAACACCATATATTTT. Amino acids: CASSLAGLSGNTIYF.